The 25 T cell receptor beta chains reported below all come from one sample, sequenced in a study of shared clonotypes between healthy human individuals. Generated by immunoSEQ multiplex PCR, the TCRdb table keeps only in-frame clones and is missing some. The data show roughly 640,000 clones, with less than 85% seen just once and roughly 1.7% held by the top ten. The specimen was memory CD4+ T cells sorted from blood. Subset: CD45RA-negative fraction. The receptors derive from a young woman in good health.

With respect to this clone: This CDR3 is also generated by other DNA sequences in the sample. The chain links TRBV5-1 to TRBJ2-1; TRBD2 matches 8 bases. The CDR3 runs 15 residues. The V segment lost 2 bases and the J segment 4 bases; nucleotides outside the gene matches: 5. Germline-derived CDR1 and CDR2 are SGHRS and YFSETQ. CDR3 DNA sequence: TGCGCCAGCAGCTTTTCCAGCGGGGGTTACAATGAGCAGTTCTTC. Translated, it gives CASSFSSGGYNEQFF. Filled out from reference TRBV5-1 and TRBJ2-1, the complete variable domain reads KAGVTQTPRYLIKTRGQQVTLSCSPISGHRSVSWYQQTPGQGLQFLFEYFSETQRNKGNFPGRFSGRQFSNSRSEMNVSTLELGDSALYLCASSFSSGGYNEQFFGPGTRLTVL.

The CDR3 loop is CASSPRVPQETQYF. Written as DNA, the CDR3 is TGTGCCAGCAGTCCCCGTGTGCCCCAAGAGACCCAGTACTTC. The rearrangement joins TRBV28 to TRBJ2-5; D unclear. This CDR3 is built from 14 residues. V was clipped by 5 bases and J by 1 base, with 11 bases between them. Per germline, CDR1 MDHEN and CDR2 SYDVKM.

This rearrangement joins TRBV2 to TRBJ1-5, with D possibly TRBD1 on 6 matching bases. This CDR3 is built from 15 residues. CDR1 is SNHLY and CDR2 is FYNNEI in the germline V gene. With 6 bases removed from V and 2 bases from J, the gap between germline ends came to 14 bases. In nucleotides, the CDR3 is TGTGCCAGCAGGCTACAGGGTGGGGGCAATCAGCCCCAGCATTTT. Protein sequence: CASRLQGGGNQPQHF.

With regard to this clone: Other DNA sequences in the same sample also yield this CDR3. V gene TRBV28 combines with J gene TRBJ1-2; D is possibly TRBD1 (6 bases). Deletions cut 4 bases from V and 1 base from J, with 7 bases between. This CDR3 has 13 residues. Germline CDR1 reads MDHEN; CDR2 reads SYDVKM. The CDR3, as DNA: TGTGCCAGCAGTTCAGGGGATAACTATGGCTACACCTTC. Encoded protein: CASSSGDNYGYTF.

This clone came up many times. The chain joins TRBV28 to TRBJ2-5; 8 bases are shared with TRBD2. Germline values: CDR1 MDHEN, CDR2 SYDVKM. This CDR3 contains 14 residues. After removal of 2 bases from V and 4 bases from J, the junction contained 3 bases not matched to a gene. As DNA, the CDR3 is TGTGCCAGCAGTTTACCCGGGAGGGGAGAGACCCAGTACTTC. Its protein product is CASSLPGRGETQYF. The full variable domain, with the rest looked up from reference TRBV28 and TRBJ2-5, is DVKVTQSSRYLVKRTGEKVFLECVQDMDHENMFWYRQDPGLGLRLIYFSYDVKMKEKGDIPEGYSVSREKKERFSLILESASTNQTSMYLCASSLPGRGETQYFGPGTRLLVL.

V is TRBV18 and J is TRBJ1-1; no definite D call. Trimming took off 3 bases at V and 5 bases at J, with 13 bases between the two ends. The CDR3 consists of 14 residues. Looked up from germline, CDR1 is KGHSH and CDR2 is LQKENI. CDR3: CASSPTGGWTEAFF. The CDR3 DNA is TGTGCCAGCTCACCTACTGGCGGATGGACTGAAGCTTTCTTT.

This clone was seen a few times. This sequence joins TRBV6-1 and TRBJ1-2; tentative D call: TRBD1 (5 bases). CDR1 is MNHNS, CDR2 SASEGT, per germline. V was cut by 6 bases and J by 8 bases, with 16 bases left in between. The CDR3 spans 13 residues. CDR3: CASSAQGSGGYTF. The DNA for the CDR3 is TGTGCCAGCAGCGCTCAGGGTTCGGGGGGCTACACCTTC.

The CDR3 region has the DNA TGCGCCAGCAGCTCCGGGACACAGAACTATGGCTACACCTTC. This sequence encodes CASSSGTQNYGYTF. The gene calls are TRBV5-1 and TRBJ1-2; maybe TRBD1 (6 bases). The germline gives CDR1 SGHRS, CDR2 YFSETQ. The V end lost 3 bases, the J end lost 2 bases, and 11 bases lay between the germline ends. This CDR3 region has 14 residues.

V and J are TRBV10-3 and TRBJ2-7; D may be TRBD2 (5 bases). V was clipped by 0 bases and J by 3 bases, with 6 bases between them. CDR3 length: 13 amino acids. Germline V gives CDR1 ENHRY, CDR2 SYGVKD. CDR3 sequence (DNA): TGTGCCATCAGTGAGTCGGCGGGCTACGAGCAGTACTTC. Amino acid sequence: CAISESAGYEQYF.

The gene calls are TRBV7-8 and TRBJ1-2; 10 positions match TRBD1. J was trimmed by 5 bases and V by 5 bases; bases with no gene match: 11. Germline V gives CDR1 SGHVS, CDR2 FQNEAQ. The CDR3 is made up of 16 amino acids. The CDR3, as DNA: TGTGCCAGCAGCAAGACAGGGGGCACCTCTCGGTATGGCTACACCTTC. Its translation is CASSKTGGTSRYGYTF.

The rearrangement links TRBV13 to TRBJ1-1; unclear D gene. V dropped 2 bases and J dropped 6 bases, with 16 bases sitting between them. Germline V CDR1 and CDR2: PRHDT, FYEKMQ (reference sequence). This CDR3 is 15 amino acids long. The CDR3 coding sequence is TGTGCCAGCAGCTTACAAGGGCAATCTGGGTCTGAAGCTTTCTTT. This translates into CASSLQGQSGSEAFF.

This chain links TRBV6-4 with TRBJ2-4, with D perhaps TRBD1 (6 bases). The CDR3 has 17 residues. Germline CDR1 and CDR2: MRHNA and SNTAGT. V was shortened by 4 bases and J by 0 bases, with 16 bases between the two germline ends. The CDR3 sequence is CASSGPLGAVAKNIQYF. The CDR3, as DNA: TGTGCCAGCAGTGGTCCCCTGGGGGCAGTAGCCAAAAACATTCAGTACTTC.

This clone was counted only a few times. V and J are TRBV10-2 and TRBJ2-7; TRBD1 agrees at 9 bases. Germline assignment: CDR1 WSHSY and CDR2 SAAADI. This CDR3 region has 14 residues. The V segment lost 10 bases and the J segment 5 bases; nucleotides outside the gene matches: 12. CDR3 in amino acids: CATQLPGQGNEQYF. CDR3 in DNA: TGCGCCACCCAATTACCGGGACAGGGCAACGAGCAGTACTTC.

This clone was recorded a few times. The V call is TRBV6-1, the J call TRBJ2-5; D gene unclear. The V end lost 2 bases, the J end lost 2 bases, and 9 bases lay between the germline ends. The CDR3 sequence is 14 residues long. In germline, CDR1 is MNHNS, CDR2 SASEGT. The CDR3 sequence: CASSEWFGQETQYF. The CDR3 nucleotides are TGTGCCAGCAGTGAATGGTTCGGACAAGAGACCCAGTACTTC.

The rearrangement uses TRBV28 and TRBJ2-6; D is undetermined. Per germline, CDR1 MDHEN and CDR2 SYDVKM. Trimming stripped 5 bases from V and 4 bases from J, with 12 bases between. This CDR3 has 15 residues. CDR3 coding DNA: TGTGCCAGCAGTGCTAGTGGCGGCGGGGCCAACGTCCTGACTTTC. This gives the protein CASSASGGGANVLTF.

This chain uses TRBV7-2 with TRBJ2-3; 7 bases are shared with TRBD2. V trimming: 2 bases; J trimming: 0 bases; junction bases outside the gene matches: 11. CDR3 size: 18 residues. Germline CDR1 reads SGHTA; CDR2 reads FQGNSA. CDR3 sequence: CASSLSTVAGPSTDTQYF. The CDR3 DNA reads TGTGCCAGCAGCTTAAGCACTGTAGCGGGCCCTAGCACAGATACGCAGTATTTT.

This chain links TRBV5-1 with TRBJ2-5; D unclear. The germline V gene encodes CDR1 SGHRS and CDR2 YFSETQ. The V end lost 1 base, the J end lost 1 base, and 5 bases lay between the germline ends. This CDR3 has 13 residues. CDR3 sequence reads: CASSLLRQETQYF. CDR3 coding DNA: TGCGCCAGCAGCTTGTTGCGCCAAGAGACCCAGTACTTC.

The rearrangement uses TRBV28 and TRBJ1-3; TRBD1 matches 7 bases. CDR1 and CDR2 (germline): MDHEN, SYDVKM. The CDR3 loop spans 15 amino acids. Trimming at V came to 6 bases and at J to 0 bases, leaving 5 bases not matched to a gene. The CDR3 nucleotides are TGTGCCAGCAGAGCAGGGGGAGGCTCTGGAAACACCATATATTTT. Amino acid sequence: CASRAGGGSGNTIYF.

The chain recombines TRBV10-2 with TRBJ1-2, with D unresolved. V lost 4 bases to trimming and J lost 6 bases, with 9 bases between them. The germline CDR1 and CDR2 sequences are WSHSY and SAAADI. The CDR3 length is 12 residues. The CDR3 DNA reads TGCGCCAGCAGTGTCGCCGGGAATGGCTACACCTTC. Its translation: CASSVAGNGYTF.

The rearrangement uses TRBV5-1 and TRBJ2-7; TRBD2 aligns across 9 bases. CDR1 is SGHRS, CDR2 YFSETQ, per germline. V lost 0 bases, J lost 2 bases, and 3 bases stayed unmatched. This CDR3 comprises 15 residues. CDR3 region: CASSLETSGTYEQYF. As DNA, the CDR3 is TGCGCCAGCAGCTTGGAGACTAGCGGAACCTACGAGCAGTACTTC.

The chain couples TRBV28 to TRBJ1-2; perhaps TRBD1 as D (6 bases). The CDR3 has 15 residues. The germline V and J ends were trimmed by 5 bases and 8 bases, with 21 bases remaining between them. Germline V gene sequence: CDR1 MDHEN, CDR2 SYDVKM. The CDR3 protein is CASSAEGPGVKGYTF. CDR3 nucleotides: TGTGCCAGCAGTGCTGAAGGCCCAGGGGTGAAAGGCTACACCTTC.

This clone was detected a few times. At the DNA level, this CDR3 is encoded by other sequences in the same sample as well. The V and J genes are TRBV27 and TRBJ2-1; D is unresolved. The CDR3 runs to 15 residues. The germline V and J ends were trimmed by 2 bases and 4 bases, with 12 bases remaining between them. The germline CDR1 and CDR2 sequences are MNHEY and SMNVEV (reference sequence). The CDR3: CASSLGQALYNEQFF. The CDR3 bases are TGTGCCAGCAGTTTAGGGCAGGCCCTTTACAATGAGCAGTTCTTC.

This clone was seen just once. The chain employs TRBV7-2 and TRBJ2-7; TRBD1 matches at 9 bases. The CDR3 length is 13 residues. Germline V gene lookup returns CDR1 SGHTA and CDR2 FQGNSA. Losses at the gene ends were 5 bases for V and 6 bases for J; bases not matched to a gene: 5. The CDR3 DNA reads TGTGCCAGCAGCCTACAGGGGGCGAGCGAGCAGTACTTC. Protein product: CASSLQGASEQYF.

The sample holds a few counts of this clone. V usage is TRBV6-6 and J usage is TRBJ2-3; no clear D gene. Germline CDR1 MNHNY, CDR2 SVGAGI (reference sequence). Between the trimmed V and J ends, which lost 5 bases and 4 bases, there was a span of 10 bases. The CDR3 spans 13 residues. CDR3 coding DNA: TGTGCCAGCAGTCGTAGCCTTTCAGATACGCAGTATTTT. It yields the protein CASSRSLSDTQYF.

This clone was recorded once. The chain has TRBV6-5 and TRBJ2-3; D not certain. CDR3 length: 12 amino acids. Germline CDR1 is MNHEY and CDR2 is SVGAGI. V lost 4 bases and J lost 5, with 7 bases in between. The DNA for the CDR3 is TGTGCCAGCAGTTCGAGGAGAGATACGCAGTATTTT. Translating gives CASSSRRDTQYF.